A single sample is the source of the 21 T cell receptor beta chains below, sequenced in a study of T cells after yellow fever vaccination. TCRdb independently ran MiXCR on the 5' RACE reads; one entry per CDR3 protein. The sample lists about 300,000 distinct CDR3 sequences, around 8.6% occurring once. The sequences come from CD4+ T cells sorted from PBMCs, collected 5 days after the yellow fever booster vaccination. These receptors all stem from a man in his late teens or twenties who received the YFV17D yellow fever vaccine.

This clonotype was seen at least ten times. V and J are TRBV28 and TRBJ2-2; D perhaps matches TRBD2 (5 bases). Germline-derived CDR1 and CDR2 are MDHEN and SYDVKM. V was cut by 6 bases and J by 2 bases, with 7 bases left in between. This CDR3 has 13 residues. In DNA, the CDR3 is TGTGCCAGCAGGGACTTCAACACCGGGGAGCTGTTTTTT. It codes for CASRDFNTGELFF. The complete variable domain, with remaining parts taken from reference TRBV28 and TRBJ2-2, reads DVKVTQSSRYLVKRTGEKVFLECVQDMDHENMFWYRQDPGLGLRLIYFSYDVKMKEKGDIPEGYSVSREKKERFSLILESASTNQTSMYLCASRDFNTGELFFGEGSRLTVL.

This sequence joins TRBV12-3 or TRBV12-4 and TRBJ2-3; the D gene could be TRBD1 or TRBD2 (6 bases each). This CDR3 is 14 amino acids long. V was cut by 2 bases and J by 4 bases, with 10 bases left in between. CDR3 loop: CASSLLGGSDTQYF. The CDR3 DNA sequence: TGTGCCAGCAGTTTATTGGGGGGCTCAGATACGCAGTATTTT.

This sequence joins TRBV5-1 and TRBJ2-5, with D unclear. Trimming pared 3 bases from V and 4 bases from J, leaving 16 bases between. The CDR3 runs to 15 residues. Looked up from germline, CDR1 is SGHRS and CDR2 is YFSETQ. Written as DNA, the CDR3 is TGCGCCAGCAGCTCTTCGGCTGGACGCGGAGAGACCCAGTACTTC. Translated, it gives CASSSSAGRGETQYF.

The chain recombines TRBV5-1 with TRBJ2-5; 8 bases align to TRBD2. V dropped 0 bases and J dropped 2; count of bases not matched to a gene: 9. CDR3 length: 17 amino acids. Germline V gene lookup returns CDR1 SGHRS and CDR2 YFSETQ. The CDR3 loop is CASSLVPRGLGQETQYF. The CDR3 DNA is TGCGCCAGCAGCTTGGTTCCTCGGGGACTAGGGCAAGAGACCCAGTACTTC. Looking up the rest from reference TRBV5-1 and TRBJ2-5 gives the full variable domain: KAGVTQTPRYLIKTRGQQVTLSCSPISGHRSVSWYQQTPGQGLQFLFEYFSETQRNKGNFPGRFSGRQFSNSRSEMNVSTLELGDSALYLCASSLVPRGLGQETQYFGPGTRLLVL.

This clonotype was counted at least ten times. The V and J genes are TRBV7-2 and TRBJ2-7; TRBD2 matches at 8 bases. CDR1 is SGHTA and CDR2 is FQGNSA in the germline V gene. The CDR3 consists of 14 residues. The junction had 5 bases not matched to a gene; V was cut back by 2 bases and J by 5 bases. CDR3 amino acids: CASSLRGGTHEQYF. The CDR3 nucleotides read TGTGCCAGCAGCTTACGGGGGGGAACCCACGAGCAGTACTTC.

This clonotype was recorded at least ten times. The chain couples TRBV29-1 to TRBJ1-1, with D possibly being TRBD1 (5 bases). Between the trimmed V and J ends, which lost 0 bases and 1 base, there was a span of 15 bases. The CDR3 runs to 16 residues. Germline-derived CDR1 and CDR2 are SQVTM and ANQGSEA. The CDR3 coding sequence is TGCAGCGTTGAAGAGCTGTACATTGGGGGGAACACTGAAGCTTTCTTT. Amino acid sequence: CSVEELYIGGNTEAFF. The whole variable domain, filled in from reference TRBV29-1 and TRBJ1-1, reads SAVISQKPSRDICQRGTSLTIQCQVDSQVTMMFWYRQQPGQSLTLIATANQGSEATYESGFVIDKFPISRPNLTFSTLTVSNMSPEDSSIYLCSVEELYIGGNTEAFFGQGTRLTVV.

The chain carries TRBV24-1 and TRBJ2-1; TRBD2 aligns across 10 bases. The CDR3 sequence is 14 residues long. The V and J ends lost 10 bases and 4 bases, in that order; junction bases with no gene match: 6. CDR1 is KGHDR, CDR2 SFDVKD, per germline. The CDR3 spells CATALAGAYNEQFF. CDR3 sequence (DNA): TGTGCCACGGCCCTAGCGGGGGCTTACAATGAGCAGTTCTTC.

This chain uses TRBV7-2 with TRBJ2-3; weak D call: TRBD2 (5 bases). V lost 3 bases and J 3 bases, leaving 13 bases between the germline ends. The CDR3 runs 15 residues. Per the germline V gene, CDR1 is SGHTA and CDR2 is FQGNSA. CDR3: CASSFLVLATDTQYF. Here the CDR3 DNA reads TGTGCCAGCAGCTTCCTGGTTCTAGCTACAGATACGCAGTATTTT. Supplemented by reference TRBV7-2 and TRBJ2-3, the full variable domain reads GAGVSQSPSNKVTEKGKDVELRCDPISGHTALYWYRQSLGQGLEFLIYFQGNSAPDKSGLPSDRFSAERTGGSVSTLTIQRTQQEDSAVYLCASSFLVLATDTQYFGPGTRLTVL.

V is TRBV7-9 and J is TRBJ2-1, with 7 positions matching TRBD2. CDR3 length equals 16 residues. The V gene end was trimmed by 5 bases and the J gene end by 9 bases; junction bases not matched to a gene: 16. CDR1 SEHNR and CDR2 FQNEAQ come from the germline V gene (reference sequence). CDR3 sequence (DNA): TGTGCCAGCAGCCCCGCCCAGCGGACTAGGATGGGTGAGCAGTTCTTC. Translating gives CASSPAQRTRMGEQFF.

This clonotype showed up many times. The chain carries TRBV6-2 or TRBV6-3 and TRBJ2-3; D is uncertain. Trimming pared 5 bases from V and 6 bases from J, leaving 9 bases between. Germline V CDR1 and CDR2: MNHEY, SVGEGT. The CDR3 runs to 12 residues. The CDR3 sequence: CASSAVGDTQYF. DNA for the CDR3: TGTGCCAGCAGTGCGGTTGGGGATACGCAGTATTTT.

The chain joins TRBV18 to TRBJ1-5; unclear D gene. V lost 5 bases, J lost 5 bases, and 13 bases lay in between. Germline lookup yields CDR1 KGHSH and CDR2 LQKENI. The CDR3 totals 14 residues. CDR3 region: CASSADKSYQPQHF. CDR3 nucleotide sequence: TGTGCCAGCTCAGCGGATAAGAGCTATCAGCCCCAGCATTTT.

The chain employs TRBV5-1 and TRBJ1-6; tentative D call: TRBD1 (6 bases). CDR3 length: 14 amino acids. The germline V gene encodes CDR1 SGHRS and CDR2 YFSETQ. V was trimmed by 8 bases and J by 4 bases, leaving 13 bases between them. CDR3 amino acids: CASTPGHYNSPLHF. CDR3 nucleotides: TGCGCCAGTACTCCGGGACATTATAATTCACCCCTCCACTTT. Together with reference TRBV5-1 and TRBJ1-6, the CDR3 gives the full variable domain: KAGVTQTPRYLIKTRGQQVTLSCSPISGHRSVSWYQQTPGQGLQFLFEYFSETQRNKGNFPGRFSGRQFSNSRSEMNVSTLELGDSALYLCASTPGHYNSPLHFGNGTRLTVT.

This chain links TRBV19 with TRBJ1-1, with D perhaps matching TRBD1 (5 bases). Trimming stripped 5 bases from V and 13 bases from J, with 23 bases between. The germline gives CDR1 LNHDA, CDR2 SQIVND (reference sequence). This CDR3 has 14 amino acids. The CDR3 here is CASSSDSRFSFGFF. In DNA, the CDR3 is TGTGCCAGTAGTTCCGACAGTAGATTCTCTTTCGGTTTCTTT.

This clonotype has a handful of counts. The rearrangement joins TRBV10-2 to TRBJ1-6; D not certain. V shed 4 bases and J shed 11 bases, with 9 bases lying between them. This CDR3 contains 12 residues. Germline V gives CDR1 WSHSY, CDR2 SAAADI. In nucleotides, the CDR3 is TGCGCCAGCAGTGGGACCGGTACACCCCTCCACTTT. As protein: CASSGTGTPLHF.

This clonotype has a handful of counts. The V call is TRBV29-1, the J call TRBJ2-1; no clear D. Deletions cut 4 bases from V and 1 base from J, with 2 bases between. CDR3 size: 11 residues. Germline values: CDR1 SQVTM, CDR2 ANQGSEA. CDR3 DNA sequence: TGCAGCGTTGGTTCCTACAATGAGCAGTTCTTC. Encoded protein: CSVGSYNEQFF.

This clonotype was found many times. V gene TRBV5-4 combines with J gene TRBJ2-5; D uncertain. The CDR3 has 13 residues. From germline, CDR1 is SGHNT and CDR2 YYREEE (reference sequence). V was cut by 0 bases and J by 1 base, with 4 bases left in between. Written as DNA, the CDR3 is TGTGCCAGCAGCTTGGACAGCCAAGAGACCCAGTACTTC. This codes for CASSLDSQETQYF.

The V call is TRBV5-6, the J call TRBJ2-1, with D unclear. V shed 7 bases and J shed 8 bases, with 25 bases lying between them. Germline assignment: CDR1 SGHDT and CDR2 YYEEEE. The CDR3 runs 16 residues. Written as DNA, the CDR3 is TGTGCCAGCGTCAAGTGGGCGAGCCCCTACATCGATGAGCAGTTCTTC. This sequence encodes CASVKWASPYIDEQFF. Full variable domain (remainder filled in from reference TRBV5-6 and TRBJ2-1): DAGVTQSPTHLIKTRGQQVTLRCSPKSGHDTVSWYQQALGQGPQFIFQYYEEEERQRGNFPDRFSGHQFPNYSSELNVNALLLGDSALYLCASVKWASPYIDEQFFGPGTRLTVL.

This clonotype came up many times. The CDR3: CASSLYENTEAFF. CDR3 coding DNA: TGCGCCAGCAGCTTGTATGAAAACACTGAAGCTTTCTTT. V gene TRBV5-1 combines with J gene TRBJ1-1; no definite D call. The germline V gene has CDR1 SGHRS and CDR2 YFSETQ. Deletions cut 1 base from V and 2 bases from J, with 6 bases between. The CDR3 loop spans 13 amino acids.

This clonotype was observed a handful of times. The chain links TRBV5-1 to TRBJ2-1; D may be TRBD1 or TRBD2 (7 bases each). V was cut by 1 base and J by 3 bases, with 14 bases left in between. Per the germline V gene, CDR1 is SGHRS and CDR2 is YFSETQ. The CDR3 contains 16 residues. CDR3 sequence: CASSLQGGYGYNEQFF. In DNA form, the CDR3 reads TGCGCCAGCAGCTTGCAGGGGGGGTATGGCTACAATGAGCAGTTCTTC.

This clonotype was detected ten times or more. This chain connects TRBV20-1 to TRBJ2-1; D is perhaps TRBD1 (6 bases). This CDR3 is 13 amino acids long. Trimming shortened V by 8 bases and J by 2 bases, and 13 bases separated the two germline ends. Germline assignment: CDR1 DFQATT and CDR2 SNEGSKA (reference sequence). The CDR3 DNA reads as TGCAGTTACGAGACAGGCCCCTACAATGAGCAGTTCTTC. As protein: CSYETGPYNEQFF.

This clonotype was seen repeatedly, ten times or more. CDR3 in amino acids: CASSLAQGGPTGELFF. Here the CDR3 DNA reads TGTGCCAGCAGCTTAGCCCAGGGGGGACCCACCGGGGAGCTGTTTTTT. The rearrangement joins TRBV7-9 to TRBJ2-2; maybe TRBD1 (7 bases). Trimming removed 0 bases at V and 4 bases at J, with 12 bases between. In germline, CDR1 is SEHNR, CDR2 FQNEAQ (reference sequence). The CDR3 is made up of 16 amino acids. Together with reference TRBV7-9 and TRBJ2-2, the CDR3 gives the full variable domain: DTGVSQNPRHKITKRGQNVTFRCDPISEHNRLYWYRQTLGQGPEFLTYFQNEAQLEKSRLLSDRFSAERPKGSFSTLEIQRTEQGDSAMYLCASSLAQGGPTGELFFGEGSRLTVL.